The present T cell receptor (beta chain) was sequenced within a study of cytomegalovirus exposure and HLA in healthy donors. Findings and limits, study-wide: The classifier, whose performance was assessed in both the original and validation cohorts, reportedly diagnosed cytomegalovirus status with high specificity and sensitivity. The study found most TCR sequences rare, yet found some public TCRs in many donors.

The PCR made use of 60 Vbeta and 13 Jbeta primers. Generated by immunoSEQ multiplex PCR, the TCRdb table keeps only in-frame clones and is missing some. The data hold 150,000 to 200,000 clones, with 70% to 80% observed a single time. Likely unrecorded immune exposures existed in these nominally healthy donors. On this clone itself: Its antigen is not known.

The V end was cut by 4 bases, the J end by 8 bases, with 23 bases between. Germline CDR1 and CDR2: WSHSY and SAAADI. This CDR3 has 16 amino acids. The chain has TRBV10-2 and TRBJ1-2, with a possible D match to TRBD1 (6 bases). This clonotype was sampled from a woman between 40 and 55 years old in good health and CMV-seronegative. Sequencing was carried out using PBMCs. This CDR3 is CASSAFGGGLGGGYTF. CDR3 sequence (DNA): TGCGCCAGCAGTGCCTTCGGGGGGGGGCTCGGAGGAGGCTACACCTTC.